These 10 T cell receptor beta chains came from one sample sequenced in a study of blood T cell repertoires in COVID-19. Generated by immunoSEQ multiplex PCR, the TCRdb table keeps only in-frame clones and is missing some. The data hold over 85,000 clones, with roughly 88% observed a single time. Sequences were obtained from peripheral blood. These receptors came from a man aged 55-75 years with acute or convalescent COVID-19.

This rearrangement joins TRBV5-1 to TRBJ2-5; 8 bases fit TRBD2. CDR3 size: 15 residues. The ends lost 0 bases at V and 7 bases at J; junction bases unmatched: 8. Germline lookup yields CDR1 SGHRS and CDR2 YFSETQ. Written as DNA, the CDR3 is TGCGCCAGCAGCTTGGAATTAGCGGGGTTAGCGACCCAGTACTTC. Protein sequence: CASSLELAGLATQYF. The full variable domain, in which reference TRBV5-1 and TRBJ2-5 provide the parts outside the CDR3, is KAGVTQTPRYLIKTRGQQVTLSCSPISGHRSVSWYQQTPGQGLQFLFEYFSETQRNKGNFPGRFSGRQFSNSRSEMNVSTLELGDSALYLCASSLELAGLATQYFGPGTRLLVL.

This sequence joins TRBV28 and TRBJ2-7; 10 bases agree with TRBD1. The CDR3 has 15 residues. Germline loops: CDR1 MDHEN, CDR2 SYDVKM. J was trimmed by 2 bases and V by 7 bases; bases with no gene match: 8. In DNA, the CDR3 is TGTGCCAGCACCGAAGGGACAGGGGCACCCTACGAGCAGTACTTC. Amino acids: CASTEGTGAPYEQYF.

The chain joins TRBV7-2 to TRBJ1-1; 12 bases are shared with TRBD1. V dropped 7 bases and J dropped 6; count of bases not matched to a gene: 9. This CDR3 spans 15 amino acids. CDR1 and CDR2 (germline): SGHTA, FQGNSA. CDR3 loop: CASTRGTGGRPEAFF. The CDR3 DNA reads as TGTGCCAGCACCCGGGGGACAGGGGGCCGACCTGAAGCTTTCTTT.

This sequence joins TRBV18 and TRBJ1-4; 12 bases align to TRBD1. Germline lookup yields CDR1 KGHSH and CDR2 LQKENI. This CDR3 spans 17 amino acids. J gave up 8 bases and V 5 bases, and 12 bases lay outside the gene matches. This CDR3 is CASSFGTGGDFNEKLFF. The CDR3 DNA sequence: TGTGCCAGCTCATTCGGGACAGGGGGCGATTTTAACGAAAAACTGTTTTTT.

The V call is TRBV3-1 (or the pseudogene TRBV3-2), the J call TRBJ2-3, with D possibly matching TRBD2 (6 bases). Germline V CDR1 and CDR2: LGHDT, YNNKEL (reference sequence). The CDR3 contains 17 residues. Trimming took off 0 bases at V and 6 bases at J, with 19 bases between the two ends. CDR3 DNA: TGTGCCAGCAGCCAAGATACGGGAGTGGGGGGACGCGATACGCAGTATTTT. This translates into CASSQDTGVGGRDTQYF.

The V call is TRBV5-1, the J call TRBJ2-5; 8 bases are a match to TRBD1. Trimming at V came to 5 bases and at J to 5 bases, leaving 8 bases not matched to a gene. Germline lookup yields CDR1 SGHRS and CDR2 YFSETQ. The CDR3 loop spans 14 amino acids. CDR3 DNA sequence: TGCGCCAGCAGTCCGAGACAGGGGCGTGAGACCCAGTACTTC. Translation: CASSPRQGRETQYF.

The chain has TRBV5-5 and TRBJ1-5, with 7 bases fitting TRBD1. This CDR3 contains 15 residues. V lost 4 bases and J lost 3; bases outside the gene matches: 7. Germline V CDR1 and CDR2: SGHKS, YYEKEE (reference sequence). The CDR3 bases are TGTGCCAGCAGCCGGGACAGATCGGACAATCAGCCCCAGCATTTT. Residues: CASSRDRSDNQPQHF.

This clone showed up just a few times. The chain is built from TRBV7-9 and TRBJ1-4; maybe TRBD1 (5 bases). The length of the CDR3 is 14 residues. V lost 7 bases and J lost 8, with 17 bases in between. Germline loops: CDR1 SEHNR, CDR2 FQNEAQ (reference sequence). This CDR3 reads CASTSMGGGEKLFF. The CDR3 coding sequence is TGTGCCAGCACCAGCATGGGGGGAGGCGAAAAACTGTTTTTT.

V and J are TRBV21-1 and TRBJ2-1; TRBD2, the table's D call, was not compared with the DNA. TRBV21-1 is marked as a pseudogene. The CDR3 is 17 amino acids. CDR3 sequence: CASSTRTSGPSYNEQFF. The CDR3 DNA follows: TGTGCCAGCAGCACTAGGACTAGCGGACCCTCCTACAATGAGCAGTTCTTC.

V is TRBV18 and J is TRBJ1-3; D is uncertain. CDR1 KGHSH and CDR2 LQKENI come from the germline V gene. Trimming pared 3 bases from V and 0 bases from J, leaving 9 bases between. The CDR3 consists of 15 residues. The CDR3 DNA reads TGTGCCAGCTCACCCGCGGCAATCTCTGGAAACACCATATATTTT. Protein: CASSPAAISGNTIYF.